The entry below describes one T cell receptor (beta chain). Its antigen is not known. This sample stems from a study of shared clonotypes between healthy human individuals. Regarding the study as a whole: Represented diversity (both genetic and exposure-history) was limited by the small number of donors.

Trimming shortened V by 6 bases and J by 2 bases, and 14 bases separated the two germline ends. CDR1 MNHNS and CDR2 SASEGT come from the germline V gene. CDR3 length equals 14 residues. In CD8 memory, CD45RO+ cells were put together with CCR7-negative CD45RA+ TemRA cells. The method was immunoSEQ multiplex PCR; TCRdb's version includes in-frame clones alone and lacks a portion of them. The sample shows more than 550,000 clones, about 92% of them seen only once. The sample consisted of memory CD8+ T cells from PBMCs. Subset: CD45RO+ cells pooled with CCR7-negative TemRA cells. The chain has TRBV6-1 and TRBJ2-7; possibly TRBD1 for D (6 bases). This clonotype originated in a man aged 18-30 years in good health. Some clones in this sample may be carry-over from other donors' samples. As DNA, the CDR3 is TGTGCCAGCAGCCAACAGGGATCTACCTACGAGCAGTACTTC. Its protein is CASSQQGSTYEQYF.